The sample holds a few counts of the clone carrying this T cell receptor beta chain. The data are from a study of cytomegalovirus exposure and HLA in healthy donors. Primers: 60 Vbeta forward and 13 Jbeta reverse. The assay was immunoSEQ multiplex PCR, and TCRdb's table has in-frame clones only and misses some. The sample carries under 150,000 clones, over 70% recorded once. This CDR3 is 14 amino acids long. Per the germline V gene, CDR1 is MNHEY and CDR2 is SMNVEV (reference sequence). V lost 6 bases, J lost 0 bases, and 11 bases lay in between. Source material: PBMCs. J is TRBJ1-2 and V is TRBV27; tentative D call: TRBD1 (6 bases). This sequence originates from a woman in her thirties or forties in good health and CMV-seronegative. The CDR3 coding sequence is TGTGCCAGCAGCATACAGGGAGCTAACTATGGCTACACCTTC. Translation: CASSIQGANYGYTF.